The 24 T cell receptor beta chains given below trace back to one sample, sequenced in a study of T cell changes during pregnancy in multiple sclerosis. Profiled with immunoSEQ multiplex PCR; TCRdb holds only in-frame clones, not every one. The table records some 52,000 clones, almost 95% of them present only once. The material was CD4+ T cells from peripheral blood mononuclear cells, obtained in the third trimester of pregnancy. These receptor sequences come from a female donor with multiple sclerosis, enrolled in a pregnancy study.

The CDR3 here is CASSFNPGASADTQYF. CDR3 bases: TGTGCCAGCAGTTTTAATCCAGGGGCTAGTGCAGATACGCAGTATTTT. The V gene is TRBV6-5, the J gene TRBJ2-3, with D maybe TRBD1 (6 bases). Between the trimmed V and J ends, which lost 4 bases and 4 bases, there was a span of 18 bases. The length of the CDR3 is 16 residues. Germline values: CDR1 MNHEY, CDR2 SVGAGI.

The gene calls are TRBV9 and TRBJ2-3; TRBD2 matches at 11 bases. This CDR3 comprises 16 residues. V lost 3 bases and J lost 2; bases outside the gene matches: 5. Germline-derived CDR1 and CDR2 are SGDLS and YYNGEE. CDR3 DNA sequence: TGTGCCAGCAGCGGCGCACTAGCGGGAGTCACAGATACGCAGTATTTT. Its protein product is CASSGALAGVTDTQYF.

The V and J genes are TRBV30 and TRBJ2-7; TRBD1 matches at 7 bases. Germline V gene sequence: CDR1 GTSNPN, CDR2 SVGIG (reference sequence). The V gene end was trimmed by 1 base and the J gene end by 2 bases; junction bases not matched to a gene: 11. There are 16 residues in the CDR3. CDR3 protein: CAWSAPRKGAAYEQYF. CDR3 DNA: TGTGCCTGGAGTGCTCCGCGGAAGGGGGCTGCCTACGAGCAGTACTTC.

The chain carries TRBV2 and TRBJ1-3, with D unresolved. The CDR3 is 14 residues long. Germline V gene lookup returns CDR1 SNHLY and CDR2 FYNNEI. The CDR3 DNA reads as TGTGCGGTCGCACGCGGAATCTCTGGAAACACCATATATTTT. Amino acids: CAVARGISGNTIYF.

The gene calls are TRBV10-3 and TRBJ2-1, with 7 bases matching TRBD1. Germline loops: CDR1 ENHRY, CDR2 SYGVKD. This CDR3 is 17 amino acids long. Trimming removed 3 bases from V and 0 bases from J; junction bases left unmatched: 8. The CDR3 sequence is CAISDPGQVSSYNEQFF. CDR3 in DNA: TGTGCCATCAGTGACCCCGGACAGGTTAGCTCCTACAATGAGCAGTTCTTC.

V usage is TRBV5-4 and J usage is TRBJ2-6; unclear D gene. The CDR3 spans 15 residues. V lost 0 bases to trimming and J lost 4 bases, with 8 bases between them. The V gene's germline CDR1 is SGHNT and CDR2 YYREEE (reference sequence). CDR3 DNA sequence: TGTGCCAGCAGCTTGGTGCGCGGCGGGGCCAACGTCCTGACTTTC. Translated: CASSLVRGGANVLTF.

Comments on this clone: Other nucleotide sequences in the sample specify the same CDR3. The rearrangement uses TRBV2 and TRBJ2-2, with 12 bases matching TRBD2. The CDR3 is 15 amino acids. The germline V gene encodes CDR1 SNHLY and CDR2 FYNNEI. With 6 bases clipped from V and 2 bases from J, the junction kept 1 base outside the gene matches. CDR3 bases: TGTGCCAGCAGGGGACTAGCGGGTAACACCGGGGAGCTGTTTTTT. This encodes CASRGLAGNTGELFF.

The V and J genes are TRBV30 and TRBJ2-7, with TRBD1 identical over 8 bases. V lost 5 bases to trimming and J lost 1 base; unmatched junction nucleotides: 4. CDR3 size: 13 residues. Germline V gives CDR1 GTSNPN, CDR2 SVGIG (reference sequence). The CDR3 DNA follows: TGTGCCTGGTTCGACAGGGGTTCCTACGAGCAGTACTTC. Translation gives CAWFDRGSYEQYF. The full variable domain, in which reference TRBV30 and TRBJ2-7 provide the parts outside the CDR3, is SQTIHQWPATLVQPVGSPLSLECTVEGTSNPNLYWYRQAAGRGLQLLFYSVGIGQISSEVPQNLSASRPQDRQFILSSKKLLLSDSGFYLCAWFDRGSYEQYFGPGTRLTVT.

The rearrangement links TRBV5-1 to TRBJ2-7; D is possibly TRBD1 (5 bases). CDR3 length: 15 amino acids. Germline CDR1 SGHRS, CDR2 YFSETQ. V was pared by 0 bases and J by 0 bases, with 10 bases between. CDR3 DNA sequence: TGCGCCAGCAGCTTGGGCGCAGGGTTCTCCTACGAGCAGTACTTC. Protein: CASSLGAGFSYEQYF.

The rearrangement uses TRBV10-3 and TRBJ2-7, with a tentative D call TRBD1 (5 bases). Trimming took off 8 bases at V and 5 bases at J, with 16 bases between the two ends. The CDR3 is made up of 13 amino acids. Germline V gene data show CDR1 as ENHRY and CDR2 as SYGVKD. The CDR3 DNA reads as TGTGCCATCGCCTTGGGGCCCCGCAACGAGCAGTACTTC. Amino acids: CAIALGPRNEQYF.

The CDR3 protein is CASSYRISGRIWEQYF. DNA for the CDR3: TGTGCCAGCAGTTACCGCATTAGCGGGAGGATTTGGGAGCAGTACTTC. The V and J genes are TRBV6-6 and TRBJ2-7, with TRBD2 matching over 10 bases. The J segment lost 7 bases and the V segment lost 2 bases, leaving 11 bases of the junction unmatched. Per the germline V gene, CDR1 is MNHNY and CDR2 is SVGAGI (reference sequence). This CDR3 region has 16 residues.

V gene TRBV27 combines with J gene TRBJ1-4; TRBD1 agrees at 10 bases. CDR3 size: 17 residues. Germline V gives CDR1 MNHEY, CDR2 SMNVEV (reference sequence). The junction had 10 bases not matched to a gene; V was cut back by 1 base and J by 8 bases. Written as DNA, the CDR3 is TGTGCCAGCAGTTTATTTTGGGGGGGGACAGGGGAGGAAAAACTGTTTTTT. This gives the protein CASSLFWGGTGEEKLFF.

The V gene is TRBV10-2, the J gene TRBJ2-7; the D is unclear. Germline V gene lookup returns CDR1 WSHSY and CDR2 SAAADI. With 7 bases removed from V and 0 bases from J, the gap between germline ends came to 10 bases. CDR3 length: 13 residues. The CDR3 reads CASKEAASYEQYF. Here the CDR3 DNA reads TGCGCCAGCAAAGAGGCGGCCTCCTACGAGCAGTACTTC.

V is TRBV11-1 and J is TRBJ2-7, with TRBD2 as a possible D gene (6 bases). The length of the CDR3 is 15 residues. With 5 bases removed from V and 3 bases from J, the gap between germline ends came to 17 bases. Germline V gives CDR1 SGHAT, CDR2 FQDESV (reference sequence). The CDR3 here is CASSPRRRGVYEQYF. CDR3 in DNA: TGTGCCAGCAGCCCCAGAAGGCGCGGGGTCTACGAGCAGTACTTC.

This chain connects TRBV14 to TRBJ1-2, with 8 bases fitting TRBD1. The CDR3 loop spans 15 amino acids. J was trimmed by 5 bases and V by 3 bases; bases with no gene match: 8. Germline assignment: CDR1 SGHDN and CDR2 FVKESK. For the CDR3, the DNA is TGTGCCAGCAGCCATGGCAGGGGGCGCTCTTATGGCTACACCTTC. It specifies CASSHGRGRSYGYTF.

The CDR3 coding sequence is TGTGCCAGTAGTATTTGGGGGACAGGGAACTACGAGCAGTACTTC. This translates into CASSIWGTGNYEQYF. The chain links TRBV19 to TRBJ2-7, with 9 bases fitting TRBD1. CDR1 is LNHDA and CDR2 is SQIVND in the germline V gene (reference sequence). V shed 3 bases and J 3 bases; nucleotides not matched to a gene: 6. The CDR3 has 15 amino acids. Variable domain in full (rest from reference TRBV19 and TRBJ2-7): DGGITQSPKYLFRKEGQNVTLSCEQNLNHDAMYWYRQDPGQGLRLIYYSQIVNDFQKGDIAEGYSVSREKKESFPLTVTSAQKNPTAFYLCASSIWGTGNYEQYFGPGTRLTVT.

This chain connects TRBV7-3 to TRBJ2-3; D remains unclear. The CDR3 runs to 15 residues. Looked up from germline, CDR1 is SGHTA and CDR2 is FQGTGA. Deletions cut 5 bases from V and 5 bases from J, with 17 bases between. The CDR3 DNA reads as TGTGCCAGCAGCCCCTCTGGCGGTACCGGAGATACGCAGTATTTT. Translated, it gives CASSPSGGTGDTQYF.

V is TRBV27 and J is TRBJ1-1; tentatively, D is TRBD1 (5 bases). Trimming removed 0 bases at V and 8 bases at J, with 13 bases between. CDR1 MNHEY and CDR2 SMNVEV come from the germline V gene (reference sequence). The CDR3 runs 14 residues. The CDR3 bases are TGTGCCAGCAGTTTATCGTGGCAGGGTTCCGAAGCTTTCTTT. It specifies CASSLSWQGSEAFF.

This chain uses TRBV6-5 with TRBJ1-1, with D hard to call. CDR1 MNHEY and CDR2 SVGAGI come from the germline V gene. V dropped 7 bases and J dropped 1 base, with 16 bases sitting between them. The CDR3 sequence is 15 residues long. The CDR3: CASKPLGRENTEAFF. The CDR3 coding sequence is TGTGCCAGCAAGCCCTTAGGGCGGGAGAACACTGAAGCTTTCTTT.

The CDR3, as DNA: TGCGCCAGCAGTGAAACAAACAACTACGAGCAGTACTTC. This codes for CASSETNNYEQYF. The chain links TRBV10-1 to TRBJ2-7, with no clear D. Germline values: CDR1 WNHNN, CDR2 SYGVQD (reference sequence). Between the trimmed V and J ends, which lost 3 bases and 3 bases, there was a span of 9 bases. The length of the CDR3 is 13 residues.

The rearrangement links TRBV15 to TRBJ1-4, with TRBD1 identical over 8 bases. J gave up 7 bases and V 3 bases, and 1 base lay outside the gene matches. This CDR3 comprises 13 residues. Germline CDR1 is LNHNV and CDR2 is YYDKDF (reference sequence). The CDR3 loop is CATSRGTGEKLFF. CDR3 DNA sequence: TGTGCCACCAGCAGGGGGACAGGTGAAAAACTGTTTTTT.

This clone was seen just once. This chain links TRBV21-1 with TRBJ1-2; the table's D call, TRBD1, was not checked against the DNA. TRBV21-1 is designated a pseudogene. The CDR3 runs to 14 residues. Written as DNA, the CDR3 is TGTGCCAGCAGCGGAACAGGGAGTTCCTATGGCTACACCTTC. This sequence encodes CASSGTGSSYGYTF.

The sample holds a few counts of this clone. This rearrangement joins TRBV18 to TRBJ1-1; 7 bases agree with TRBD1. V shed 3 bases and J 1 base; nucleotides not matched to a gene: 5. The germline V gene encodes CDR1 KGHSH and CDR2 LQKENI. The CDR3 contains 15 residues. The chain's CDR3 is CASSPLTGTNTEAFF. The CDR3 nucleotides are TGTGCCAGCTCACCCTTGACAGGGACGAACACTGAAGCTTTCTTT.

The DNA for the CDR3 is TGTGCCAGCAGTCCAGGCCTAAATCAGCCCCAGCATTTT. It codes for CASSPGLNQPQHF. The V and J genes are TRBV6-5 and TRBJ1-5; D uncertain. CDR3 length equals 13 residues. Per germline, CDR1 MNHEY and CDR2 SVGAGI. Trimming removed 5 bases from V and 4 bases from J, with 9 bases in between.